This T cell receptor beta chain was recovered during a study of neoadjuvant anti-PD-1 for oral cavity cancer. Method: immunoSEQ multiplex PCR; TCRdb's copy keeps in-frame clones and lacks some. This table has around 60,000 clones, around 85% appearing once. Patients had HPV-negative, locally advanced oral cavity squamous cell carcinoma. The V segment lost 1 base and the J segment 3 bases; nucleotides outside the gene matches: 4. CDR1 is LNHNV, CDR2 YYDKDF, per germline (reference sequence). The CDR3 has 15 amino acids. This clone has a handful of counts. This clonotype was sampled from a person between 35 and 79 years old with oral cavity squamous cell carcinoma. Sequencing was performed on PBMCs, taken before nivolumab (anti-PD-1) treatment. This chain joins TRBV15 and TRBJ2-5; 8 bases agree with TRBD2. The CDR3 nucleotides are TGTGCCACCAGCAGAGGGGACGGGAGGGAAGAGACCCAGTACTTC. Protein product: CATSRGDGREETQYF.